Below, 31 T cell receptor beta chains from the same sample are listed, as sequenced in a study of cytomegalovirus exposure and HLA in healthy donors. Primers for the PCR totalled 60 Vbeta and 13 Jbeta. TCRdb's table, derived via immunoSEQ multiplex PCR, lists solely in-frame clones and lacks some. The profile covers around 160,000 clones, with almost 80% appearing a single time and roughly 6.3% taken by the ten largest. The sequenced sample was PBMCs. The origin of the receptors is a woman in her forties in good health and CMV-seropositive.

This clone is a singleton in its sample. The V call is TRBV15, the J call TRBJ1-5, with D possibly matching TRBD1 (5 bases). CDR1 is LNHNV, CDR2 YYDKDF, per germline (reference sequence). Trimming pared 0 bases from V and 4 bases from J, leaving 16 bases between. This CDR3 comprises 17 residues. CDR3 protein: CATSREGIGAINQPQHF. CDR3 in DNA: TGTGCCACCAGCAGAGAAGGTATAGGGGCGATAAATCAGCCCCAGCATTTT.

J is TRBJ1-1 and V is TRBV14, with no clear D. The V gene's germline CDR1 is SGHDN and CDR2 FVKESK. Deletions cut 5 bases from V and 4 bases from J, with 20 bases between. The CDR3 runs to 16 residues. This chain's CDR3 is CASSVTVGVGPTEAFF. The CDR3 DNA follows: TGTGCCAGCAGCGTTACCGTCGGGGTCGGACCCACTGAAGCTTTCTTT.

This CDR3 reads CAWSRQHSYNSPLHF. CDR3 bases: TGTGCCTGGAGTAGACAGCACTCCTATAATTCACCCCTCCACTTT. V is TRBV30 and J is TRBJ1-6, with TRBD1 as a possible D gene (5 bases). The V gene's germline CDR1 is GTSNPN and CDR2 SVGIG (reference sequence). The CDR3 contains 15 residues. Between the trimmed V and J ends, which lost 2 bases and 0 bases, there was a span of 8 bases. Supplemented by reference TRBV30 and TRBJ1-6, the full variable domain reads SQTIHQWPATLVQPVGSPLSLECTVEGTSNPNLYWYRQAAGRGLQLLFYSVGIGQISSEVPQNLSASRPQDRQFILSSKKLLLSDSGFYLCAWSRQHSYNSPLHFGNGTRLTVT.

This chain joins TRBV5-5 and TRBJ2-7; 10 nucleotides align to TRBD2. Germline lookup yields CDR1 SGHKS and CDR2 YYEKEE (reference sequence). The CDR3 loop spans 16 amino acids. Trimming cost V 1 base and J 2 bases; bases outside gene matches: 6. CDR3 coding DNA: TGTGCCAGCAGCTTGACCCCTAGCGGGGGCGCCTACGAGCAGTACTTC. It specifies CASSLTPSGGAYEQYF.

The rearrangement uses TRBV6-1 and TRBJ2-2; 7 bases agree with TRBD1. Per germline, CDR1 MNHNS and CDR2 SASEGT. Trimming removed 6 bases from V and 4 bases from J; junction bases left unmatched: 2. CDR3 size: 13 residues. CDR3 in DNA: TGTGCCAGCAGGGGACAGAGCACCGGGGAGCTGTTTTTT. Its translation: CASRGQSTGELFF.

V usage is TRBV2 and J usage is TRBJ2-1; TRBD2 agrees at 9 bases. Germline CDR1 and CDR2: SNHLY and FYNNEI. V trimming: 4 bases; J trimming: 15 bases; junction bases outside the gene matches: 7. This CDR3 comprises 12 residues. Here the CDR3 DNA reads TGTGCCAGCAGTGGAGCGGGGGGAACTTGGTTCTTC. Translated, it gives CASSGAGGTWFF.

This clone was found a few times. The CDR3 nucleotides are TGTGCCATCAGTGATCAGTTCTCCGGGGAGCTGTTTTTT. It translates to CAISDQFSGELFF. V usage is TRBV10-3 and J usage is TRBJ2-2; D is ambiguous. V lost 3 bases to trimming and J lost 6 bases, with 8 bases between them. The CDR3 consists of 13 residues. The germline CDR1 and CDR2 sequences are ENHRY and SYGVKD.

The gene calls are TRBV7-3 and TRBJ1-2; D uncertain. Looked up from germline, CDR1 is SGHTA and CDR2 is FQGTGA. V lost 1 base, J lost 4 bases, and 16 bases lay in between. This CDR3 is 16 amino acids long. The CDR3 region is CASSLSPDTFFYGYTF. For the CDR3, the DNA is TGTGCCAGCAGCTTAAGTCCAGACACCTTTTTCTATGGCTACACCTTC.

This clone appeared once. The CDR3: CASRESGPGEKLFF. The DNA of the CDR3 is TGTGCCAGCAGAGAGTCAGGGCCTGGTGAAAAACTGTTTTTT. This chain links TRBV2 with TRBJ1-4; TRBD1 is a possible D gene (5 bases). The CDR3 totals 14 residues. Germline values: CDR1 SNHLY, CDR2 FYNNEI. Trimming took 6 bases from V and 7 from J, leaving 15 bases between them.

The chain joins TRBV27 to TRBJ1-2, with TRBD1 matching 9 bases. The junction had 9 bases not matched to a gene; V was cut back by 8 bases and J by 8 bases. CDR1 and CDR2 (germline): MNHEY, SMNVEV (reference sequence). The CDR3 has 13 residues. CDR3 loop: CASAYRGLQGYTF. The CDR3 DNA reads as TGTGCCAGCGCTTACAGGGGGCTTCAGGGCTACACCTTC.

The rearrangement uses TRBV5-4 and TRBJ1-5; D might be TRBD1 (5 bases). Germline CDR1 is SGHNT and CDR2 is YYREEE (reference sequence). CDR3 length: 12 residues. V was cut by 3 bases and J by 11 bases, with 12 bases left in between. DNA of the CDR3: TGTGCCAGCAGCTACGGGCGGGGGTCCCAGCATTTT. This sequence encodes CASSYGRGSQHF. Looking up the rest from reference TRBV5-4 and TRBJ1-5 gives the full variable domain: ETGVTQSPTHLIKTRGQQVTLRCSSQSGHNTVSWYQQALGQGPQFIFQYYREEENGRGNFPPRFSGLQFPNYSSELNVNALELDDSALYLCASSYGRGSQHFGDGTRLSIL.

V gene TRBV5-1 combines with J gene TRBJ2-1; no firm D call. V lost 2 bases to trimming and J lost 5 bases, with 11 bases between them. Germline CDR1 is SGHRS and CDR2 is YFSETQ. The CDR3 consists of 14 residues. CDR3 nucleotide sequence: TGCGCCAGCAGCTTACGTTGGCAGGACAATGAGCAGTTCTTC. Amino acid sequence: CASSLRWQDNEQFF.

This chain connects TRBV6-5 to TRBJ1-6; no definite D call. The CDR3 covers 15 residues. The V gene's germline CDR1 is MNHEY and CDR2 SVGAGI. The V gene lost 0 bases and the J gene lost 4 bases, with 7 bases spanning the gap. As DNA, the CDR3 is TGTGCCAGCAGTTACTCGAGGCCTTATAATTCACCCCTCCACTTT. It codes for CASSYSRPYNSPLHF.

The chain employs TRBV9 and TRBJ2-7, with unresolved D. The CDR3 totals 14 residues. Germline assignment: CDR1 SGDLS and CDR2 YYNGEE. Trimming pared 3 bases from V and 6 bases from J, leaving 16 bases between. CDR3 DNA: TGTGCCAGCAGCGACGACCCCCTAGTTGGCGAGCAGTACTTC. This gives the protein CASSDDPLVGEQYF.

CDR3 protein: CASSQSVLARAQQPQHF. The CDR3 region has the DNA TGTGCCAGCAGCCAAAGCGTTTTGGCCAGGGCTCAACAGCCCCAGCATTTT. V usage is TRBV4-2 and J usage is TRBJ1-5, with a tentative D call TRBD1 (5 bases). Germline lookup yields CDR1 LGHNA and CDR2 YNFKEQ. CDR3 size: 17 residues. Trimming left V 2 bases short and J 7 bases short, with 21 bases between.

This chain uses TRBV5-1 with TRBJ2-5; 8 bases fit TRBD2. This CDR3 is 17 amino acids long. The germline V gene encodes CDR1 SGHRS and CDR2 YFSETQ. V lost 0 bases, J lost 3 bases, and 10 bases stayed unmatched. CDR3 nucleotides: TGCGCCAGCAGCTTGGAGGCGAGCGGGGGAATGAAAGAGACCCAGTACTTC. It is translated as CASSLEASGGMKETQYF.

This clone came up a few times. V is TRBV10-3 and J is TRBJ1-5; 8 positions match TRBD1. This CDR3 is built from 14 residues. Germline assignment: CDR1 ENHRY and CDR2 SYGVKD. Trimming took 4 bases from V and 6 from J; bases not matched to a gene: 5. The CDR3 protein is CAISGTGYGQPQHF. The CDR3 DNA sequence: TGTGCCATCAGTGGGACAGGGTATGGTCAGCCCCAGCATTTT.

This sequence joins TRBV28 and TRBJ1-3; D is undetermined. The CDR3 spans 14 residues. Germline V gene sequence: CDR1 MDHEN, CDR2 SYDVKM. The germline V and J ends were trimmed by 2 bases and 2 bases, with 7 bases remaining between them. In DNA form, the CDR3 reads TGTGCCAGCAGTTTAAGCGTTCCTGGAAACACCATATATTTT. The encoded protein is CASSLSVPGNTIYF.

This chain joins TRBV9 and TRBJ1-5; D is undetermined. The V end lost 0 bases, the J end lost 0 bases, and 7 bases lay between the germline ends. This CDR3 is 15 amino acids long. The germline V gene encodes CDR1 SGDLS and CDR2 YYNGEE. The CDR3 bases are TGTGCCAGCAGCGTAGCCGGAGGTAGCAATCAGCCCCAGCATTTT. As protein: CASSVAGGSNQPQHF.

The chain links TRBV2 to TRBJ2-7; 8 bases are shared with TRBD1. Per the germline V gene, CDR1 is SNHLY and CDR2 is FYNNEI. Trimming at V came to 6 bases and at J to 7 bases, leaving 5 bases not matched to a gene. The CDR3 extends over 12 amino acids. The CDR3 loop is CASSKDRAEQYF. The CDR3, as DNA: TGTGCCAGCAGCAAGGACAGGGCGGAGCAGTACTTC.

The chain employs TRBV10-3 and TRBJ2-7; D may be TRBD2 (6 bases). Germline values: CDR1 ENHRY, CDR2 SYGVKD. V lost 0 bases and J 1 base, leaving 7 bases between the germline ends. This CDR3 spans 14 amino acids. CDR3 nucleotides: TGTGCCATCAGTGAGTCCGGGGGATCCTACGAGCAGTACTTC. This sequence encodes CAISESGGSYEQYF.

The J gene is TRBJ1-5, the V gene TRBV6-6; D unresolved. Germline CDR1 reads MNHNY; CDR2 reads SVGAGI (reference sequence). This CDR3 contains 16 residues. The V gene lost 7 bases and the J gene lost 3 bases, with 19 bases spanning the gap. CDR3 sequence: CASTNVDGAPNQPQHF. In DNA form, the CDR3 reads TGTGCCAGCACCAACGTTGACGGAGCCCCCAATCAGCCCCAGCATTTT.

This chain joins TRBV5-5 and TRBJ2-5, with 10 positions matching TRBD2. This CDR3 comprises 16 residues. V shed 4 bases, J shed 1 base, and the junction held 7 bases outside the gene matches. Germline V gene sequence: CDR1 SGHKS, CDR2 YYEKEE (reference sequence). The chain's CDR3 is CASSLGLAVGQETQYF. CDR3 sequence (DNA): TGTGCCAGCAGCCTTGGACTAGCGGTAGGCCAAGAGACCCAGTACTTC.

The genes are TRBV6-1 and TRBJ1-2, with D perhaps matching TRBD1 (6 bases). Between the trimmed V and J ends, which lost 1 base and 8 bases, there was a span of 14 bases. The CDR3 is 14 residues long. Germline CDR1 and CDR2: MNHNS and SASEGT. The CDR3 sequence is CASSEGGGAPGYTF. In DNA, the CDR3 is TGTGCCAGCAGTGAAGGCGGGGGGGCGCCGGGCTACACCTTC.

The chain employs TRBV7-9 and TRBJ2-3; possible D gene TRBD1, 6 bases. The CDR3 contains 15 residues. Trimming took 3 bases from V and 3 from J, leaving 13 bases between them. Germline V gene sequence: CDR1 SEHNR, CDR2 FQNEAQ (reference sequence). CDR3: CASSLYVGATDTQYF. The DNA of the CDR3 is TGTGCCAGCAGCTTGTATGTGGGGGCGACAGATACGCAGTATTTT.

In this sample, this clone turned up once. The chain is built from TRBV7-2 and TRBJ2-2, with D perhaps matching TRBD1 (6 bases). From germline, CDR1 is SGHTA and CDR2 FQGNSA. The germline V and J ends were trimmed by 5 bases and 4 bases, with 11 bases remaining between them. CDR3 length: 14 residues. The CDR3 protein is CASSPQGSTGELFF. In DNA, the CDR3 is TGTGCCAGCAGCCCACAGGGTTCCACCGGGGAGCTGTTTTTT.

The rearrangement uses TRBV7-2 and TRBJ1-4; D unresolved. Deletions cut 1 base from V and 8 bases from J, with 8 bases between. The germline gives CDR1 SGHTA, CDR2 FQGNSA. The CDR3 runs to 13 residues. DNA of the CDR3: TGTGCCAGCAGCTTAGGTGAGAGGGAAAAACTGTTTTTT. Its translation is CASSLGEREKLFF.

The genes are TRBV10-3 and TRBJ1-1; 7 nucleotides line up with TRBD1. CDR3 length: 13 residues. The ends lost 6 bases at V and 0 bases at J; junction bases unmatched: 1. Germline V gene lookup returns CDR1 ENHRY and CDR2 SYGVKD. The CDR3 coding sequence is TGTGCCATCAGGGACAGGATGAACACTGAAGCTTTCTTT. It yields the protein CAIRDRMNTEAFF.

The chain is built from TRBV6-1 and TRBJ2-5; TRBD2 matches at 8 bases. The CDR3 has 14 amino acids. Germline lookup yields CDR1 MNHNS and CDR2 SASEGT. V shed 6 bases and J 7 bases; nucleotides not matched to a gene: 10. CDR3 sequence: CASSQSGGQGTQYF. CDR3 coding DNA: TGTGCCAGCAGCCAATCGGGAGGGCAGGGGACCCAGTACTTC.

This chain connects TRBV30 to TRBJ1-2, with D uncertain. Trimming cost V 2 bases and J 3 bases, with 10 bases left between them. There are 13 residues in the CDR3. Germline CDR1 and CDR2: GTSNPN and SVGIG (reference sequence). The CDR3 DNA reads TGTGCCTGGAGTCTAACCGTCGACTATGGCTACACCTTC. Translation gives CAWSLTVDYGYTF.

The J gene is TRBJ2-2, the V gene TRBV5-1, with 8 bases that match TRBD2. Germline V CDR1 and CDR2: SGHRS, YFSETQ. There are 14 residues in the CDR3. Trimming removed 0 bases from V and 7 bases from J; junction bases left unmatched: 2. Written as DNA, the CDR3 is TGCGCCAGCAGCTTGGAGCGGGGGTTCGGGGAGCTGTTTTTT. It is translated as CASSLERGFGELFF.